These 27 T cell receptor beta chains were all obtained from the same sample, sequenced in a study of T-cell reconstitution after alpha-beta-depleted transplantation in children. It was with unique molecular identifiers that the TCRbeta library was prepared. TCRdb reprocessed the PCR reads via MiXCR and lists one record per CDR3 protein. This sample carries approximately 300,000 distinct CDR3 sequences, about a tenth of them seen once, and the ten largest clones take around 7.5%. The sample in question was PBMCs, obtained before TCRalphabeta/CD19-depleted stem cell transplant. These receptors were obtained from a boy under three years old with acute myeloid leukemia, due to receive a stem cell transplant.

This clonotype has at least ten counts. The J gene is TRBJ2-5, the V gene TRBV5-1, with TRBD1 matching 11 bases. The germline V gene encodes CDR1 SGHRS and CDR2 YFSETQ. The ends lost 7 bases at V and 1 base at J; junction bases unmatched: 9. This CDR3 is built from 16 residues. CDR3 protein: CASVGSGTGGQETQYF. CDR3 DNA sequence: TGCGCCAGCGTTGGTTCCGGGACAGGGGGCCAAGAGACCCAGTACTTC.

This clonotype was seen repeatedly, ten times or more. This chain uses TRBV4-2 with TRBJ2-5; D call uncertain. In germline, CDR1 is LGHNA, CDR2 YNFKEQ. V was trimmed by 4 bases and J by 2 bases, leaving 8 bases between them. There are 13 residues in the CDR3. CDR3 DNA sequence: TGTGCCAGCAGCCGCCTCCTTCAAGAGACCCAGTACTTC. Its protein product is CASSRLLQETQYF.

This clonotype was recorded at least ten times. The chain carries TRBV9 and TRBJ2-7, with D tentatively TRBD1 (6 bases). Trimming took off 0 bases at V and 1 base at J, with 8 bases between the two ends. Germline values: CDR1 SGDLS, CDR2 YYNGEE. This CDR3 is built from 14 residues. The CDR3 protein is CASSVGGPSYEQYF. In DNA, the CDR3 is TGTGCCAGCAGCGTAGGGGGGCCTTCCTACGAGCAGTACTTC.

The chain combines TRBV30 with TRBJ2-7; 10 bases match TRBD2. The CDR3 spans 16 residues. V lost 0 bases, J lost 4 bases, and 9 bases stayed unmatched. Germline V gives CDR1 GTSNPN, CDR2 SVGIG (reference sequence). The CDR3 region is CAWSVWLAGAKYEQYF. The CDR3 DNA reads TGTGCCTGGAGTGTCTGGCTAGCGGGGGCTAAATACGAGCAGTACTTC.

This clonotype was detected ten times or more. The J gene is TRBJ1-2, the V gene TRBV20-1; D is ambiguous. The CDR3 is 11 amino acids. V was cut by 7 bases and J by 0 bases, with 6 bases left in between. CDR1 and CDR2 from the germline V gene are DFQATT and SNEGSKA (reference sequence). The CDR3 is CSGRANYGYTF. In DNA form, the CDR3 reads TGCAGTGGGAGGGCTAACTATGGCTACACCTTC.

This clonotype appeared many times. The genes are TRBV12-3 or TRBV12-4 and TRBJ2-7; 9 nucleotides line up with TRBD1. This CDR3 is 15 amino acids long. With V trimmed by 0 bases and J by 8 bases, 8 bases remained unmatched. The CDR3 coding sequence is TGTGCCAGCAGTTTAGCGGGGACAGGGATCGACAAGCAGTACTTC. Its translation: CASSLAGTGIDKQYF.

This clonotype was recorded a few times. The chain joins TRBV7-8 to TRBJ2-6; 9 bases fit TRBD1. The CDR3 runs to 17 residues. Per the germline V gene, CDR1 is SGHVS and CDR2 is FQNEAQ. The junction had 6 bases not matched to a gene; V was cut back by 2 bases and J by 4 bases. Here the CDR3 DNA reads TGTGCCAGCAGCTTACAAGGGACAGGGTCGGGGGCCAACGTCCTGACTTTC. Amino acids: CASSLQGTGSGANVLTF.

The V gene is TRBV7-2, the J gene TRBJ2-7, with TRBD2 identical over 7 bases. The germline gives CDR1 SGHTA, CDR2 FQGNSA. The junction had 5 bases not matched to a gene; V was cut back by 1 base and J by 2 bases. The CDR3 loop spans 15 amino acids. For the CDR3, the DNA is TGTGCCAGCAGCTTAGACCCTAGCGGAACCTACGAGCAGTACTTC. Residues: CASSLDPSGTYEQYF.

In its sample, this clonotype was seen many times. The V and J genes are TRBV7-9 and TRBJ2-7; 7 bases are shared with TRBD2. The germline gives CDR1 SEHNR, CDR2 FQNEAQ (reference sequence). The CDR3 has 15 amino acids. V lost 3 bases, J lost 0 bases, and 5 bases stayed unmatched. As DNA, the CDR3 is TGTGCCAGCAGCTTCCCGGGCGGGAGCTCCTACGAGCAGTACTTC. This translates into CASSFPGGSSYEQYF.

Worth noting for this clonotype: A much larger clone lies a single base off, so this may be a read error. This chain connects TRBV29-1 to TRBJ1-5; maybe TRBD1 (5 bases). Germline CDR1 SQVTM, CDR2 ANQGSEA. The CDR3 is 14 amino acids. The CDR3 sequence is CSVRSGWGNEPQHF. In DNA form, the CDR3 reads TGCAGCGTCCGCTCCGGTTGGGGCAATGAGCCCCAGCATTTT.

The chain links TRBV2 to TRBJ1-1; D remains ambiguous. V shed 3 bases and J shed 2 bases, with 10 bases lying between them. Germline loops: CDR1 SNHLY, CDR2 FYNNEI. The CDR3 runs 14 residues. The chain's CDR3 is CASSDRAPNTEAFF. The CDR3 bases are TGTGCCAGCAGTGATCGGGCTCCTAACACTGAAGCTTTCTTT.

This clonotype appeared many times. CDR3 sequence (DNA): TGTGCCAGCAGTTACTACAGGGGGCTAGGAGGCTACACCTTC. Its translation: CASSYYRGLGGYTF. The rearrangement joins TRBV6-5 to TRBJ1-2; 9 bases fit TRBD1. Germline CDR1 MNHEY, CDR2 SVGAGI. J gave up 8 bases and V 1 base, and 5 bases lay outside the gene matches. This CDR3 has 14 residues.

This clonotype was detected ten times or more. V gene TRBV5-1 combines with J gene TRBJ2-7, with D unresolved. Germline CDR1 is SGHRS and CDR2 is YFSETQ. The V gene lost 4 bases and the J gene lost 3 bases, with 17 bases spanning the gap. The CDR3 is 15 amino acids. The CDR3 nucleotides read TGCGCCAGCAGCCTCTTGGCTGGTTCTTACTACGAGCAGTACTTC. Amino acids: CASSLLAGSYYEQYF.

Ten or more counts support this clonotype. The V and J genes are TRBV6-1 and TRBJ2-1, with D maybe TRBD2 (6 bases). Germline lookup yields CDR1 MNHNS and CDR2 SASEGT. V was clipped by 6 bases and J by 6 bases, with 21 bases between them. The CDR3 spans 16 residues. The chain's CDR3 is CASSALRGLGGNEQFF. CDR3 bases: TGTGCCAGCAGCGCCCTCCGTGGATTGGGAGGCAATGAGCAGTTCTTC.

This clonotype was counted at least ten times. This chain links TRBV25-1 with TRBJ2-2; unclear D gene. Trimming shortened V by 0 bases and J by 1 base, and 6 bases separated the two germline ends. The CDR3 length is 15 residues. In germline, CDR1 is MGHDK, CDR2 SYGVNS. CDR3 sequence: CASSEYAQNTGELFF. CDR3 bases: TGTGCCAGCAGTGAATATGCCCAGAACACCGGGGAGCTGTTTTTT.

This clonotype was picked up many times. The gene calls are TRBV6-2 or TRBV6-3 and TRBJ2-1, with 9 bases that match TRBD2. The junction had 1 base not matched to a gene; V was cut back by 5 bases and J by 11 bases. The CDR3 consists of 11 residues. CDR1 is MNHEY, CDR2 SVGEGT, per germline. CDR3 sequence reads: CASSAGGKQFF. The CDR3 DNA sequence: TGTGCCAGCAGTGCGGGGGGGAAGCAGTTCTTC.

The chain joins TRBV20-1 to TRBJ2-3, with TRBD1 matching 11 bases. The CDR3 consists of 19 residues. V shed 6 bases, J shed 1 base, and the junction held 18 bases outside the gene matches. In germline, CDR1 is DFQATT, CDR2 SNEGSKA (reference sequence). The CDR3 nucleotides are TGCAGTGCACCCGGCCACCCAACCGGGACAGGGGGAGGCACAGATACGCAGTATTTT. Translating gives CSAPGHPTGTGGGTDTQYF.

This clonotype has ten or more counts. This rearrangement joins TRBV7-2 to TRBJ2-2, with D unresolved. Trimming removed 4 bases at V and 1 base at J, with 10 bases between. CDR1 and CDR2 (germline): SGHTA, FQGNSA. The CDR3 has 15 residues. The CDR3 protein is CASSSRPENTGELFF. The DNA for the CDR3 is TGTGCCAGCAGCTCCCGGCCCGAGAACACCGGGGAGCTGTTTTTT.

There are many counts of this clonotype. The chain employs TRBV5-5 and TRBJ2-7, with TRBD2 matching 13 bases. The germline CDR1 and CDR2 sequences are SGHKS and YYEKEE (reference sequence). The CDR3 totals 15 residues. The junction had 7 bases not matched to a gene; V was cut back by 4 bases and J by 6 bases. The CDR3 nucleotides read TGTGCCAGCAGCCTGGAACTAGCGGGAGGGCCCGAGCAGTACTTC. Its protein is CASSLELAGGPEQYF. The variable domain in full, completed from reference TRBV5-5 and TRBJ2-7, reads DAGVTQSPTHLIKTRGQQVTLRCSPISGHKSVSWYQQVLGQGPQFIFQYYEKEERGRGNFPDRFSARQFPNYSSELNVNALLLGDSALYLCASSLELAGGPEQYFGPGTRLTVT.

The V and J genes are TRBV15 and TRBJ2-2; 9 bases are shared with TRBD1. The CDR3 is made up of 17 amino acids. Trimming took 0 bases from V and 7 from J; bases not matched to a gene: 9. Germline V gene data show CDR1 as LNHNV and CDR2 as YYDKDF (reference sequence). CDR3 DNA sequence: TGTGCCACCAGCAGAGATCCAGGGACAGGGAACCACGGGGAGCTGTTTTTT. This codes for CATSRDPGTGNHGELFF.

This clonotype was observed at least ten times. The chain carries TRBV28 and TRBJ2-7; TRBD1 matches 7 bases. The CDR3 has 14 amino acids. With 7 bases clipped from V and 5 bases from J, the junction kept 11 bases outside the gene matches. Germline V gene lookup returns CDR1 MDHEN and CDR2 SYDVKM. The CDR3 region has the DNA TGTGCCAGCACCTACGGCAGGGGGACACACGAGCAGTACTTC. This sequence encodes CASTYGRGTHEQYF.

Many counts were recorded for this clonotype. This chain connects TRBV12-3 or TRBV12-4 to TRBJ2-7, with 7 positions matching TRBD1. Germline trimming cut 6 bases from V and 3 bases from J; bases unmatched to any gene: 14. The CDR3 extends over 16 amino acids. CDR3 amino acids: CASRPLLTGKFYEQYF. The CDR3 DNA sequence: TGTGCCAGCAGACCCTTGCTGACAGGGAAATTCTACGAGCAGTACTTC.

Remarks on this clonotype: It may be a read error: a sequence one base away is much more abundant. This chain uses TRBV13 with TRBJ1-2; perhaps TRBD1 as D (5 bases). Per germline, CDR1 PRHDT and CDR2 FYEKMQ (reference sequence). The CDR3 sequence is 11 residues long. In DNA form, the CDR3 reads TGTGCCAGCGGTCAGGGTAGAGGCTGCACCTTC. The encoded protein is CASGQGRGCTF.

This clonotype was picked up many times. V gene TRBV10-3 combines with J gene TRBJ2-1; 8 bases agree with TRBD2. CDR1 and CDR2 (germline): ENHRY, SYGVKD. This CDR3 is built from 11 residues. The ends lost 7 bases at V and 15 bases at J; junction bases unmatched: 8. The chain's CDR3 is CAINPGTRWFF. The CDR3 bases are TGTGCCATCAACCCCGGGACTAGATGGTTCTTC.

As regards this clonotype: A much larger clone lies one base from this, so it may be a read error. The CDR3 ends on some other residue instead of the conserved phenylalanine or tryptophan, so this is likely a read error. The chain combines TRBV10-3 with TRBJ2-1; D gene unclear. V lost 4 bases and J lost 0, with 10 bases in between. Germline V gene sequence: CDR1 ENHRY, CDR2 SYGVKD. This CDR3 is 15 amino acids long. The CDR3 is CAISVGEDSYNEQFL. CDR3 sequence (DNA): TGTGCCATCAGTGTAGGAGAGGACTCCTACAATGAGCAGTTCCTC.

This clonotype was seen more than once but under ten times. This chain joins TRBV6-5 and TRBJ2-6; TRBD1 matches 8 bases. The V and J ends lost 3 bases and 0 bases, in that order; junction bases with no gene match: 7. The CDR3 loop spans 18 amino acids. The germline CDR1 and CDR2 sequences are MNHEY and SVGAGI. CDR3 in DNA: TGTGCCAGCAGTTATCCTGGGACAGGTATCTCTGGGGCCAACGTCCTGACTTTC. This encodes CASSYPGTGISGANVLTF.

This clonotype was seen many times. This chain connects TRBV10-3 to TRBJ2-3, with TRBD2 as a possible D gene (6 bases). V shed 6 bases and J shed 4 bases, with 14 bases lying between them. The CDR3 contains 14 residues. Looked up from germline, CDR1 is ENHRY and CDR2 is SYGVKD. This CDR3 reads CAIRPPGGPDTQYF. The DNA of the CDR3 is TGTGCCATCAGACCCCCTGGAGGGCCAGATACGCAGTATTTT.